The 23 T cell receptor beta chains listed next were all sequenced from one sample in a study of blood T cell repertoires in COVID-19. Produced via immunoSEQ multiplex PCR; TCRdb's table is partial and in-frame only. The sample holds over 150,000 clones; 91% are singletons and the top ten take over 0.45%. Sequencing was performed on peripheral blood. The receptors originated from a man over 45 with acute or convalescent COVID-19.

This chain joins TRBV27 and TRBJ1-2, with no clear D. Germline CDR1 is MNHEY and CDR2 is SMNVEV (reference sequence). The CDR3 is made up of 17 amino acids. Trimming pared 0 bases from V and 4 bases from J, leaving 18 bases between. Written as DNA, the CDR3 is TGTGCCAGCAGTTTATCGCTAGGTACTTCCTTTAGCTATGGCTACACCTTC. It yields the protein CASSLSLGTSFSYGYTF.

The V gene is TRBV6-5, the J gene TRBJ2-3; D is perhaps TRBD2 (6 bases). Trimming stripped 5 bases from V and 2 bases from J, with 14 bases between. This CDR3 has 15 amino acids. Germline V gene lookup returns CDR1 MNHEY and CDR2 SVGAGI. DNA for the CDR3: TGTGCCAGCAGTCAGCTGGGCGGGAACACAGATACGCAGTATTTT. Residues: CASSQLGGNTDTQYF.

The sample holds a few counts of this clone. The J gene is TRBJ2-3, the V gene TRBV5-1, with 9 positions matching TRBD2. The CDR3 runs to 17 residues. CDR1 SGHRS and CDR2 YFSETQ come from the germline V gene. The V gene end was trimmed by 0 bases and the J gene end by 2 bases; junction bases not matched to a gene: 7. CDR3 coding DNA: TGCGCCAGCAGCTTGGAAGTCAGCGGGAGGAACACAGATACGCAGTATTTT. Protein sequence: CASSLEVSGRNTDTQYF.

This clone occurred a few times. This sequence joins TRBV5-1 and TRBJ2-1; TRBD1 might be the D (6 bases). The germline V gene has CDR1 SGHRS and CDR2 YFSETQ. V was cut by 4 bases and J by 2 bases, with 10 bases left in between. This CDR3 is built from 14 residues. The CDR3 is CASSRDTTYNEQFF. CDR3 DNA sequence: TGCGCCAGCAGCCGGGACACGACCTACAATGAGCAGTTCTTC.

In this sample, this clone turned up once. The chain is built from TRBV27 and TRBJ1-1; 7 bases fit TRBD1. The CDR3 contains 18 residues. V shed 6 bases and J 0 bases; nucleotides not matched to a gene: 16. Germline V gene lookup returns CDR1 MNHEY and CDR2 SMNVEV (reference sequence). As DNA, the CDR3 is TGTGCCAGCAGCTCAGCCACAGGGGTTATCGGGGTGAACACTGAAGCTTTCTTT. It encodes CASSSATGVIGVNTEAFF.

The chain carries TRBV14 and TRBJ2-2, with D tentatively TRBD1 (6 bases). Trimming took 4 bases from V and 4 from J, leaving 10 bases between them. The CDR3 runs 14 residues. Germline V gene sequence: CDR1 SGHDN, CDR2 FVKESK. This CDR3 is CASSPQGITGELFF. CDR3 DNA sequence: TGTGCCAGCAGCCCACAGGGAATCACCGGGGAGCTGTTTTTT.

The CDR3 spells CASTNGNYGYTF. CDR3 nucleotide sequence: TGTGCCAGTACTAACGGTAACTATGGCTACACCTTC. The chain carries TRBV19 and TRBJ1-2, with no clear D. CDR3 length equals 12 residues. Germline CDR1 LNHDA, CDR2 SQIVND (reference sequence). Trimming stripped 7 bases from V and 1 base from J, with 7 bases between.

The V gene is TRBV27, the J gene TRBJ2-7, with 7 bases lining up with TRBD1. Germline V lookup: CDR1 MNHEY, CDR2 SMNVEV (reference sequence). The junction had 22 bases not matched to a gene; V was cut back by 5 bases and J by 3 bases. This CDR3 is 19 amino acids long. CDR3 bases: TGTGCCAGCAGTCCGATCCCCCCCGGTCAGGGGGAGTGGAGCTACGAGCAGTACTTC. It specifies CASSPIPPGQGEWSYEQYF.

The J gene is TRBJ2-7, the V gene TRBV11-1; 7 positions match TRBD2. The CDR3 has 13 amino acids. Germline V lookup: CDR1 SGHAT, CDR2 FQDESV (reference sequence). Germline trimming cut 8 bases from V and 2 bases from J; bases unmatched to any gene: 6. The CDR3 region has the DNA TGTGCCAGCCTCGGGAGGCCCACCTACGAGCAGTACTTC. Translated: CASLGRPTYEQYF.

This clone has just a few counts. The DNA of the CDR3 is TGTGCCAGCAGTGTAAGACTAGCGGGAGGGTTGACAGATACGCAGTATTTT. It translates to CASSVRLAGGLTDTQYF. V gene TRBV6-1 combines with J gene TRBJ2-3; TRBD2 matches at 14 bases. The CDR3 has 17 amino acids. V dropped 4 bases and J dropped 3; count of bases not matched to a gene: 6. CDR1 MNHNS and CDR2 SASEGT come from the germline V gene.

Concerning this clone: One end of the junction is discordant with germline, which a read error may explain. V gene TRBV6-5 combines with J gene TRBJ2-4; possible D gene TRBD2, 6 bases. Germline lookup yields CDR1 MNHEY and CDR2 SVGAGI. The CDR3 consists of 13 residues. The CDR3 DNA sequence: TGTACCAGCAGTCCGGGGGTTGTGGACATTCAGTACTTC. Translated: CTSSPGVVDIQYF.

The V gene is TRBV7-9, the J gene TRBJ2-2; 10 bases map to TRBD2. Germline trimming cut 11 bases from V and 7 bases from J; bases unmatched to any gene: 7. Germline assignment: CDR1 SEHNR and CDR2 FQNEAQ (reference sequence). The CDR3 is 13 residues long. The CDR3 region has the DNA TGTGCCTCGAGGTCTAGCGGGAGCGGGGAGCTGTTTTTT. It yields the protein CASRSSGSGELFF.

The V call is TRBV30, the J call TRBJ1-5; D is undetermined. V shed 2 bases and J shed 4 bases, with 9 bases lying between them. The CDR3 is 13 residues long. Germline V gives CDR1 GTSNPN, CDR2 SVGIG (reference sequence). The DNA for the CDR3 is TGTGCCTGGAGTATGAGGGAAAATCAGCCCCAGCATTTT. It codes for CAWSMRENQPQHF.

This chain joins TRBV28 and TRBJ1-1; 8 bases line up with TRBD1. The CDR3 consists of 14 residues. CDR1 MDHEN and CDR2 SYDVKM come from the germline V gene. After removal of 5 bases from V and 5 bases from J, the junction contained 7 bases not matched to a gene. The CDR3 sequence: CASSHHRGVTEAFF. The CDR3 DNA is TGTGCCAGCAGTCACCACAGGGGGGTGACTGAAGCTTTCTTT.

In its sample, this clone was seen once. The rearrangement uses TRBV28 and TRBJ2-7; 7 bases match TRBD2. The CDR3 consists of 16 residues. V was clipped by 4 bases and J by 3 bases; unmatched bases: 12. Germline V CDR1 and CDR2: MDHEN, SYDVKM. The CDR3 nucleotides are TGTGCCAGCAGTTCTTTAGCGGGCGAAATGAGCTACGAGCAGTACTTC. As protein: CASSSLAGEMSYEQYF.

The V gene is TRBV30, the J gene TRBJ2-3, with 9 bases lining up with TRBD1. Germline assignment: CDR1 GTSNPN and CDR2 SVGIG (reference sequence). Trimming took 2 bases from V and 4 from J; bases not matched to a gene: 10. The CDR3 is made up of 16 amino acids. Written as DNA, the CDR3 is TGTGCCTGGAGTCTTTACGGGACAGGGCGGGCAGATACGCAGTATTTT. It yields the protein CAWSLYGTGRADTQYF.

The sample holds a few counts of this clone. The V call is TRBV5-1, the J call TRBJ1-1; possibly TRBD1 for D (6 bases). V shed 2 bases and J shed 4 bases, with 21 bases lying between them. The germline V gene encodes CDR1 SGHRS and CDR2 YFSETQ. The CDR3 spans 17 residues. The CDR3 is CASSLAQGSFAGTEAFF. The CDR3 DNA reads as TGCGCCAGCAGCTTAGCACAGGGATCCTTCGCTGGCACTGAAGCTTTCTTT. Complete variable domain (other parts from reference TRBV5-1 and TRBJ1-1): KAGVTQTPRYLIKTRGQQVTLSCSPISGHRSVSWYQQTPGQGLQFLFEYFSETQRNKGNFPGRFSGRQFSNSRSEMNVSTLELGDSALYLCASSLAQGSFAGTEAFFGQGTRLTVV.

V is TRBV29-1 and J is TRBJ2-1; TRBD2 matches 7 bases. This CDR3 is built from 13 residues. Germline trimming cut 8 bases from V and 6 bases from J; bases unmatched to any gene: 10. Germline assignment: CDR1 SQVTM and CDR2 ANQGSEA. CDR3 in amino acids: CSSQQGGSNEQFF. CDR3 DNA: TGCAGCAGCCAACAAGGCGGGAGCAATGAGCAGTTCTTC.

J is TRBJ1-2 and V is TRBV6-2 or TRBV6-3, with a tentative D call TRBD1 (5 bases). Trimming took off 3 bases at V and 2 bases at J, with 25 bases between the two ends. The CDR3 extends over 19 amino acids. Germline values: CDR1 MNHEY, CDR2 SVGEGT. CDR3 in amino acids: CASSYQRQNIKQPNYGYTF. CDR3 DNA sequence: TGTGCCAGCAGTTATCAGCGACAGAATATCAAGCAACCAAACTATGGCTACACCTTC.

This clone appeared once. This sequence joins TRBV27 and TRBJ2-1, with 9 nucleotides matching TRBD2. The CDR3 loop spans 17 amino acids. Trimming at V came to 3 bases and at J to 0 bases, leaving 6 bases not matched to a gene. Germline V gives CDR1 MNHEY, CDR2 SMNVEV (reference sequence). CDR3 DNA: TGTGCCAGCAGTTTCCTCGGACTAGCGAGCTCCTACAATGAGCAGTTCTTC. Protein product: CASSFLGLASSYNEQFF.

The J gene is TRBJ2-3, the V gene TRBV7-9; 9 bases match TRBD2. CDR3 length: 18 amino acids. CDR1 and CDR2 (germline): SEHNR, FQNEAQ (reference sequence). J gave up 0 bases and V 3 bases, and 10 bases lay outside the gene matches. The CDR3 loop is CASSFILTSGSSTDTQYF. In DNA form, the CDR3 reads TGTGCCAGCAGCTTTATTTTAACTAGCGGGTCGAGCACAGATACGCAGTATTTT.

The chain is built from TRBV28 and TRBJ1-2; TRBD1 matches 7 bases. CDR3 length: 17 amino acids. With V trimmed by 5 bases and J by 3 bases, 15 bases remained unmatched. Germline V lookup: CDR1 MDHEN, CDR2 SYDVKM. CDR3 sequence (DNA): TGTGCCAGCAGTCCCCCCAGGATCGGACAGGATCACTATGGCTACACCTTC. As protein: CASSPPRIGQDHYGYTF.

The V call is TRBV7-9, the J call TRBJ2-1; a weak D match, TRBD2 (5 bases). Germline V lookup: CDR1 SEHNR, CDR2 FQNEAQ (reference sequence). CDR3 length: 17 amino acids. Trimming removed 5 bases at V and 2 bases at J, with 19 bases between. The CDR3 DNA is TGTGCCAGCAGCCACAGCCTTGGGCGGGTGCCCTACAATGAGCAGTTCTTC. Translation: CASSHSLGRVPYNEQFF.